What follows is one T cell receptor (beta chain) and its context. Its antigen is unknown. V lost 3 bases and J 5 bases, leaving 7 bases between the germline ends. The germline V gene encodes CDR1 SGHTS and CDR2 YDEGEE. The CDR3 covers 12 residues. The data belong to a study of OX40 agonist ivuxolimab in advanced cancers. Overall study: The patients got ivuxolimab, which is an agonistic anti-OX40 (CD134) antibody.

Sequencing used immunoSEQ multiplex PCR; TCRdb keeps in-frame clones, though not all of them. The data show some 78,000 clones, with about 90% seen just once and under 3.5% held by the top ten. Findings and caveats of the study: No antigen was identified for the clonally expanded peripheral T cells.

Anyone with autoimmune disease history or systemic immunosuppression was excluded. V usage is TRBV5-8 and J usage is TRBJ2-3; D is ambiguous. This TCR was sampled from an adult with an advanced solid tumor such as melanoma, head and neck, liver or kidney cancer. Here the sequenced sample was CD4+ or CD8+ T cells sorted from blood, taken in a trial of the OX40 agonist ivuxolimab. CDR3 nucleotide sequence: TGTGCCAGCAGCTCCCCGGGAGATACGCAGTATTTT. It codes for CASSSPGDTQYF.